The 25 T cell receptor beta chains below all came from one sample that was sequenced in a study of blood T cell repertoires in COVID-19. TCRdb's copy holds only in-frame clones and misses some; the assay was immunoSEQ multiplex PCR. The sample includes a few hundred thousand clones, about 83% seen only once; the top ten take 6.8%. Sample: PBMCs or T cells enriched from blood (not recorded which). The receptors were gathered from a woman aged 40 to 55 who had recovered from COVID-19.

The CDR3, as DNA: TGCGCCAGCAGCCAAGGGGCGGTGGGACAGGGAGGGGAAAAACTGTTTTTT. Its translation: CASSQGAVGQGGEKLFF. V gene TRBV4-1 combines with J gene TRBJ1-4; 9 bases line up with TRBD1. The V and J ends lost 1 base and 8 bases, in that order; junction bases with no gene match: 11. This CDR3 comprises 17 residues. The V gene's germline CDR1 is MGHRA and CDR2 YSYEKL.

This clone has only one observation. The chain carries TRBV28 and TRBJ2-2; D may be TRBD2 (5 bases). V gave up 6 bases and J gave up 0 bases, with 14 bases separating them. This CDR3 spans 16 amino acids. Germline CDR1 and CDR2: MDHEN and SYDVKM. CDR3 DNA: TGTGCCAGCAGGCCCCCGGAGGACGCGAACACCGGGGAGCTGTTTTTT. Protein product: CASRPPEDANTGELFF.

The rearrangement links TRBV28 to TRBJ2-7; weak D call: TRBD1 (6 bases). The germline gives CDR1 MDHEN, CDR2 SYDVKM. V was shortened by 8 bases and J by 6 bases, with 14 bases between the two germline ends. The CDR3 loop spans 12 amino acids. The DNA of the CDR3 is TGTGCCAGCTCGGACAGTCCCGGCGAGCAGTACTTC. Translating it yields CASSDSPGEQYF.

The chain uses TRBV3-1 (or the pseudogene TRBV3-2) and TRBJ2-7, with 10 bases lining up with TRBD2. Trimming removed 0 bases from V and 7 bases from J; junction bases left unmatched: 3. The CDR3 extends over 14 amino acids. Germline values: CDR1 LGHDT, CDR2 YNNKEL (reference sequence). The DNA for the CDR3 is TGTGCCAGCAGCCAAGATATACTAGCGGGAGAGCAGTACGTC. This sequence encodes CASSQDILAGEQYV.

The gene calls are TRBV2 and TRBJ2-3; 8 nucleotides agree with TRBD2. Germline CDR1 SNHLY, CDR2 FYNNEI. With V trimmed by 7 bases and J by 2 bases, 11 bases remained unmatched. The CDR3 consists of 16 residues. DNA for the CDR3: TGTGCCAGCACCCCTGCTACGGGAGGGACCACAGATACGCAGTATTTT. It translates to CASTPATGGTTDTQYF.

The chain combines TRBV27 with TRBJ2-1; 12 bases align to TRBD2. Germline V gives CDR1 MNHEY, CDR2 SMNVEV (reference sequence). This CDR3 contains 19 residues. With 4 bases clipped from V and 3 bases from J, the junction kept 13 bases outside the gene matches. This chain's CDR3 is CASSWLLAGGSSDYNEQFF. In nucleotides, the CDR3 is TGTGCCAGCAGTTGGTTACTAGCGGGAGGCTCAAGTGACTACAATGAGCAGTTCTTC.

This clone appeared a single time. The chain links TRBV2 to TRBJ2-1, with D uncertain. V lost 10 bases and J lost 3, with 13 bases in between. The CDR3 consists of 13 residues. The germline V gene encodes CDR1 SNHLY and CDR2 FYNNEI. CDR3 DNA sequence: TGTGCCACCGCTCCCCGGTTCTACAATGAGCAGTTCTTC. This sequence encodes CATAPRFYNEQFF.

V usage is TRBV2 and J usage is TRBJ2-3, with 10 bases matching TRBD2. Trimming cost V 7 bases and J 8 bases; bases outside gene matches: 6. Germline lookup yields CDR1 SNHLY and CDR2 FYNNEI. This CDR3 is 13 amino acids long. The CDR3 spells CASIQREGGTQYF. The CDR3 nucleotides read TGTGCCAGCATACAGCGGGAGGGCGGTACGCAGTATTTT.

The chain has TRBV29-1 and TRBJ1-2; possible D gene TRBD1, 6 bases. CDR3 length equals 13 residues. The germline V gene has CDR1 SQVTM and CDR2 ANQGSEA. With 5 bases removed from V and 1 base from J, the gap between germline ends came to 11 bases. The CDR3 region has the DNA TGCAGCGTTTCGGGACAAAATAACTATGGCTACACCTTC. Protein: CSVSGQNNYGYTF.

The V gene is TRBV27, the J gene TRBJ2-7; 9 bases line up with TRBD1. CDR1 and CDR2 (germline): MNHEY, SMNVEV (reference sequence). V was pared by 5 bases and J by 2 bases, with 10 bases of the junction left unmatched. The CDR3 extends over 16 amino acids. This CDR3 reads CASSRTGTGSAYEQYF. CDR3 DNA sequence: TGTGCCAGCAGTAGGACCGGGACAGGGAGTGCCTACGAGCAGTACTTC.

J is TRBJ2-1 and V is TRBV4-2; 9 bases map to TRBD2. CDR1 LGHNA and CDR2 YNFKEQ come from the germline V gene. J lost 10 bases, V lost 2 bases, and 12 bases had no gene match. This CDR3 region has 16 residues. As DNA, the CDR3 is TGTGCCAGCAGCCAAAATAGCGGGAGTGCACTTAAAGAGCAGTTCTTC. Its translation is CASSQNSGSALKEQFF.

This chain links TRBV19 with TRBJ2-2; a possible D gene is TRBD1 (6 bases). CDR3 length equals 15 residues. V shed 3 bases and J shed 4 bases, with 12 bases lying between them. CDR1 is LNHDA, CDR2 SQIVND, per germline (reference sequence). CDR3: CASSISGVTTGELFF. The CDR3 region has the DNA TGTGCCAGTAGTATTTCAGGGGTCACCACCGGGGAGCTGTTTTTT.

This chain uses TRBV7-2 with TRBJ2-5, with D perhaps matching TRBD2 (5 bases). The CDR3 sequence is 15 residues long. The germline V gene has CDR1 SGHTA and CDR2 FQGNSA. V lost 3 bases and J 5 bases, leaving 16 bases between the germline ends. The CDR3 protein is CASSFLARNPETQYF. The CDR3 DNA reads TGTGCCAGCAGCTTTCTAGCTAGGAATCCGGAGACCCAGTACTTC.

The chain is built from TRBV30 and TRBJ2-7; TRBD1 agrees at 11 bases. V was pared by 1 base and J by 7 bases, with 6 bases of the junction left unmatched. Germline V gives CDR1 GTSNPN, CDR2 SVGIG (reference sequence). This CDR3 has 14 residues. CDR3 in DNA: TGTGCCTGGAGTGCCGGGACAGGGGGATGGGAGCAGTACTTC. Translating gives CAWSAGTGGWEQYF.

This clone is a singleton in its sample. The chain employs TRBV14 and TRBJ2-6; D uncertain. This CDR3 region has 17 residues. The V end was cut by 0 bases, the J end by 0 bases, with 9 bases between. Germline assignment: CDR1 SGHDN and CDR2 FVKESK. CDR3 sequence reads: CASSQDLPRSGANVLTF. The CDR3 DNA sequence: TGTGCCAGCAGCCAAGATCTCCCCCGCTCTGGGGCCAACGTCCTGACTTTC.

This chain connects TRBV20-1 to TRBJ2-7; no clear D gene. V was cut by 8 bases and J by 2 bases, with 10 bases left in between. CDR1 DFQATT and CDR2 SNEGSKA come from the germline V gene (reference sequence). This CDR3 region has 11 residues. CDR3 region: CSCRSTYEQYF. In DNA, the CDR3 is TGCAGTTGCCGCTCTACCTACGAGCAGTACTTC.

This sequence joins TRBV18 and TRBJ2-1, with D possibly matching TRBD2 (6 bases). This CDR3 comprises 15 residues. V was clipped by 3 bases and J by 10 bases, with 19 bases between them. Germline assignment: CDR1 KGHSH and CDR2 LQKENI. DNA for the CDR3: TGTGCCAGCTCACCTTCGGGACTCTCCCTGGGGGAGCAGTTCTTC. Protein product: CASSPSGLSLGEQFF. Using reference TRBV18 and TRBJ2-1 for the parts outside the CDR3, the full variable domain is NAGVMQNPRHLVRRRGQEARLRCSPMKGHSHVYWYRQLPEEGLKFMVYLQKENIIDESGMPKERFSAEFPKEGPSILRIQQVVRGDSAAYFCASSPSGLSLGEQFFGPGTRLTVL.

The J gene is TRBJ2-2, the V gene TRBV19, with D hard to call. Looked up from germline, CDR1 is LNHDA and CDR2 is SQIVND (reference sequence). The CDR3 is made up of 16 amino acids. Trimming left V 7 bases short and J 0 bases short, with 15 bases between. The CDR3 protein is CASIDPLASNTGELFF. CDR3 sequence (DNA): TGTGCCAGTATAGATCCCCTCGCCTCGAACACCGGGGAGCTGTTTTTT.

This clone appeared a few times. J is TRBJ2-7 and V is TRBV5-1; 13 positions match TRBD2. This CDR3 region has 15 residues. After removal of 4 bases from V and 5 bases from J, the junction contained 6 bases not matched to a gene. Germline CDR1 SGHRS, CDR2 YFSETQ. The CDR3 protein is CASSLATSGRNEQYF. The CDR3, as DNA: TGCGCCAGCAGCCTGGCGACTAGCGGGAGGAACGAGCAGTACTTC.

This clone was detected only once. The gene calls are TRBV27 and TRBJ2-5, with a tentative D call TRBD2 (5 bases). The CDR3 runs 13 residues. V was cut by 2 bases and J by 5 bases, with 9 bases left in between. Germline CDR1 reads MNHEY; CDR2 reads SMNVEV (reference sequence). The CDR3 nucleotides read TGTGCCAGCAGTTTAGATAGGAGGGAGACCCAGTACTTC. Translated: CASSLDRRETQYF.

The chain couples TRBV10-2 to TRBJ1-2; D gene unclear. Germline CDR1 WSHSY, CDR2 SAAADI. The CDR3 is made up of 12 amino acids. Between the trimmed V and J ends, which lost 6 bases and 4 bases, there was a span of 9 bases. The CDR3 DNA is TGCGCCAGCAGGGACGGGAGCTATGGCTACACCTTC. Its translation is CASRDGSYGYTF.

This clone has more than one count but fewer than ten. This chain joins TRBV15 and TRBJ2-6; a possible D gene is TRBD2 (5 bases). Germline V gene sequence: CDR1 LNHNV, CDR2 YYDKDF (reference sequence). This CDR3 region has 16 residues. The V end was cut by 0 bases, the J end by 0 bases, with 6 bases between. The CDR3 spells CATSREGDSGANVLTF. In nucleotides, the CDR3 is TGTGCCACCAGCAGAGAGGGAGACTCTGGGGCCAACGTCCTGACTTTC.

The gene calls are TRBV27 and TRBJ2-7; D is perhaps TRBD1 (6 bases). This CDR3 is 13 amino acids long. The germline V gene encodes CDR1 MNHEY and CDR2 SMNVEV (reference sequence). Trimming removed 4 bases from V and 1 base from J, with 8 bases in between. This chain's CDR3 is CASSWGLSYEQYF. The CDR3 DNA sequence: TGTGCCAGCAGTTGGGGGCTTTCCTACGAGCAGTACTTC.

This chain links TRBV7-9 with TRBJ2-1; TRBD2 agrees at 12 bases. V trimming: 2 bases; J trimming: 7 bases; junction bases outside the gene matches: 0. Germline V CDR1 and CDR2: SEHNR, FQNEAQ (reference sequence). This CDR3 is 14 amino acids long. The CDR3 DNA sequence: TGTGCCAGCAGCTTAACTAGCGGGAGGAATGAGCAGTTCTTC. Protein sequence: CASSLTSGRNEQFF.

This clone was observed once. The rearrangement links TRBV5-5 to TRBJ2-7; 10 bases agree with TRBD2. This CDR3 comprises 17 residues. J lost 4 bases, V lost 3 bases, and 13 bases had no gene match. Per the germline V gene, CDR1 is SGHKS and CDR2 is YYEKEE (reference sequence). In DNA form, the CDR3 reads TGTGCCAGCAGCTACCACAGTAGCGGGAGGATTGAGTACGAGCAGTACTTC. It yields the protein CASSYHSSGRIEYEQYF.